This entry describes one TCR beta chain. Antigen unknown. The sample belongs to a study of cytomegalovirus exposure and HLA in healthy donors. PCR used 60 Vbeta primers and 13 Jbeta primers. This table comes from immunoSEQ multiplex PCR, and its TCRdb copy is limited to in-frame clones, with some not included. Counted here are around 200,000 clones, under 85% occurring once; the ten biggest clones make up approximately 2.9%. General observations from the study: Common viral pathogens seemed to be connected with several of the most significant clusters, according to a later analysis.

This CDR3 has 16 amino acids. CDR1 SGHAT and CDR2 FQNNGV come from the germline V gene. V was cut by 1 base and J by 3 bases, with 14 bases left in between. The specimen sequenced was PBMCs. This chain uses TRBV11-2 with TRBJ2-3, with a weak D call TRBD2 (7 bases). The source of this sequence is a male donor in good health and CMV-seronegative. The CDR3 bases are TGTGCCAGCAGCTTAGCGTGGGGGGGCGGGACAGATACGCAGTATTTT. This codes for CASSLAWGGGTDTQYF.